This is a list of T cell receptor beta chains from one sample in a study of identifying expanded T cells in peripheral blood. Assay used: immunoSEQ multiplex PCR; TCRdb lists only in-frame clones, some missing. The repertoire holds some 120,000 clones, with around 84% as singletons. Sequencing was carried out using blood. These receptors originate from a person between 18 and 75 years old in good health. The conserved cysteine and the conserved F or W are not part of the CDR3 here. Some rows mark clone size as missing; the rest say once, few, many or name a class of expanded clone.

J gene,V gene,clone size,CDR3 protein
TRBJ1-5,TRBV18,.,ASSPPVGTGGQPQH
TRBJ2-5,TRBV9,.,ASSLSTGYQETQY
TRBJ1-5,TRBV10-3,once,AISELWDSPNQPQH
TRBJ1-1,TRBV7-9,.,ASSFDRGGFLEAF
TRBJ2-1,TRBV7-6,few,ASSLDFTSREQF
TRBJ2-3,TRBV6-1,.,ASSEAWGNYATDTQY
TRBJ1-3,TRBV30,.,AWKSAGNTIY
TRBJ2-3,TRBV7-9,.,ASSLWGESDYTDTQY
TRBJ1-6,TRBV6-1,.,ASKTEGAYNSPLH
TRBJ2-5,TRBV5-6,.,ASSSPHRRNQETQY
TRBJ2-3,TRBV6-1,.,ASSDGEGGSDTQY
TRBJ2-7,TRBV30,.,AWGDSPALSSLN
TRBJ2-2,TRBV11-3,.,ASSLVPPGISGELF
TRBJ1-3,TRBV19,.,ASQGQFTPSGNTIY
TRBJ1-6,TRBV4-3,.,ASRGEVPNSPLH
TRBJ2-1,TRBV18,.,ASSLMTGQDNEQF
TRBJ1-2,TRBV2,once,ASSRQTFNYGYT
TRBJ1-6,TRBV9,.,ASSVEGYNSPLH
TRBJ1-1,TRBV4-1,.,ASSQEGGGLNTEAF
TRBJ2-5,TRBV4-2,.,ASSQGWGQETQY
TRBJ2-1,TRBV19,.,ASTWAGGSYNEQF
TRBJ2-3,TRBV18,.,ASSPTAQYTDTQY
TRBJ1-6,TRBV30,few,AWSRDPFSPLH
TRBJ2-7,TRBV15,.,ATSRGDRAYEQY
TRBJ2-3,TRBV2,.,ASRREGDSTDTQY
TRBJ1-5,TRBV18,.,ASSPEGDQPQH
TRBJ2-5,TRBV4-3,.,ASSLGTSGSQETQY
TRBJ2-3,TRBV7-3,.,ASSLQLYRGDTQY
TRBJ1-2,TRBV19,few,ASSPWDRVHGYT
TRBJ2-7,TRBV4-3,.,ASRTRVSAGEDEQY
TRBJ1-1,TRBV7-7,.,ASSPSTGGTAF
TRBJ1-2,TRBV5-1,.,ASSFGTSGSYGYT
TRBJ1-1,TRBV18,once,ASSPPGQVTEAF
TRBJ1-3,TRBV4-1,.,ASSRGGSGNTIY
TRBJ1-2,TRBV7-2,few,ASSLTPALNGYT
TRBJ1-5,TRBV19,.,ASSPEGFSNQPQH
TRBJ1-2,TRBV6-6,.,ASSGESRGNYGYT
TRBJ2-7,TRBV6-5,.,ASRIPTGTGYEQY
TRBJ2-5,TRBV5-1,.,ASRTQGGLETQY
TRBJ1-3,TRBV9,.,ASSHGQGNTIY
TRBJ2-2,TRBV9,.,ASSVGFARQGEAGELF
TRBJ1-2,TRBV19,.,ASSPGRSVHGYT
TRBJ1-1,TRBV7-6,.,ASSLMSGGNTEAF
TRBJ2-4,TRBV19,.,ASSIRGIQY